One T cell receptor beta chain is described in this entry. Antigen: not known. Germline CDR1 is MGHRA and CDR2 is YSYEKL. The CDR3 sequence is 18 residues long. V shed 5 bases, J shed 1 base, and the junction held 6 bases outside the gene matches. This sample stems from a study of cytomegalovirus exposure and HLA in healthy donors. Study-wide results and caveats: Cytomegalovirus-associated status was assigned to approximately 160 TCR beta chains. Association of roughly 17,000 TCR beta sequences with HLA alleles was found at 0.05 false discovery rate in a later analysis.

PCR primers comprised 60 Vbeta and 13 Jbeta primers. The assay was immunoSEQ multiplex PCR, and TCRdb's table has in-frame clones only and misses some. This repertoire shows 160,000 or so clones, about 80% found once; its top ten account for around 0.74%. The sequenced sample consisted of PBMCs. The chain recombines TRBV4-1 with TRBJ2-3, with 16 bases matching TRBD2. The source of this sequence is a woman between 35 and 50 years old in good health and CMV-seronegative. CDR3 region: CASSTSGLAGGGTDTQYF. The CDR3 DNA follows: TGCGCCAGCAGCACGTCGGGACTAGCGGGGGGGGGCACAGATACGCAGTATTTT.